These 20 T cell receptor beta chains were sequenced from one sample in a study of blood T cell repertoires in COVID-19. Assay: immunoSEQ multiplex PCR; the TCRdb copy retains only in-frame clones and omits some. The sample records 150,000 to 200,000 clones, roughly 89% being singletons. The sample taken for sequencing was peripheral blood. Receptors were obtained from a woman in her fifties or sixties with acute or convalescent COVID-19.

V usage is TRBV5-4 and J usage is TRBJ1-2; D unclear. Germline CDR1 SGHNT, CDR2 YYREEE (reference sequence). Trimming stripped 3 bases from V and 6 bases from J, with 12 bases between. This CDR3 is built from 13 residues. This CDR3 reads CASSSKGDDGYTF. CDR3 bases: TGTGCCAGCAGCTCGAAGGGAGATGATGGCTACACCTTC.

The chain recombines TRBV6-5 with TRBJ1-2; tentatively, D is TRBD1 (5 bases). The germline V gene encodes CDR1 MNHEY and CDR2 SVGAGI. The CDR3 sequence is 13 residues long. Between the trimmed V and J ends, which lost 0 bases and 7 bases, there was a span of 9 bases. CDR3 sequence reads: CASSYSTGGGYTF. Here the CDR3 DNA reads TGTGCCAGCAGTTACTCGACGGGGGGTGGCTACACCTTC.

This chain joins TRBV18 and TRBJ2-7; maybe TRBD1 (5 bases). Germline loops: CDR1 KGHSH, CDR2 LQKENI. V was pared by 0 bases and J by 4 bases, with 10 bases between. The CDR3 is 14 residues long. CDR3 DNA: TGTGCCAGCTCACCACCAGGGGATCCGTACGAGCAGTACTTC. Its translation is CASSPPGDPYEQYF.

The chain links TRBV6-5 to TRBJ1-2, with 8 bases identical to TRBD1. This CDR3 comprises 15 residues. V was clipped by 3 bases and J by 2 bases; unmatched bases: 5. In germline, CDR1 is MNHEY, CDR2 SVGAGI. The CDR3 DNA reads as TGTGCCAGCAGTTATTTCCGGACAGGGAACTATGGCTACACCTTC. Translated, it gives CASSYFRTGNYGYTF.

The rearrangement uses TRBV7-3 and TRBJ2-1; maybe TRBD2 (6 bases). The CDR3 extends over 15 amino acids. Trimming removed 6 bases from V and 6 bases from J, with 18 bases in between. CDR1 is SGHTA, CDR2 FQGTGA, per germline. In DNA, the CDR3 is TGTGCCAGCAGTCTCAACGGCGGGGCCCGCAATGAGCAGTTCTTC. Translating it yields CASSLNGGARNEQFF.

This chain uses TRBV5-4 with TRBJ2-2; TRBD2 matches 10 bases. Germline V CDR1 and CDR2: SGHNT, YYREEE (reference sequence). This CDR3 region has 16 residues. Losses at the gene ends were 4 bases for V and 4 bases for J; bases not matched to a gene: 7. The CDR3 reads CASSLGASGSTGELFF. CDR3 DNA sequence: TGTGCCAGCAGCCTGGGGGCTAGCGGGAGCACCGGGGAGCTGTTTTTT.

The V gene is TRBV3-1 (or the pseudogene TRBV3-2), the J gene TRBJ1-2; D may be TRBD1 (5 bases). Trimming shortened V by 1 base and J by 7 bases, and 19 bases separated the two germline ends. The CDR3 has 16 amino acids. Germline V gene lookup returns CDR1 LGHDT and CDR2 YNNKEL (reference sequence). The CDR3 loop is CASSQGGGDGRGGYTF. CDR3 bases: TGTGCCAGCAGCCAAGGAGGCGGGGATGGAAGGGGTGGCTACACCTTC.

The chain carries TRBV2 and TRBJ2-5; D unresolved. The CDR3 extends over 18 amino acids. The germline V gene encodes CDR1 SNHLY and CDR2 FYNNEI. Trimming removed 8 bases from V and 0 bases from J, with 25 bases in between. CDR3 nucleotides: TGTGCCAGCCTCCCTACCTTTAGCCCAAACACGTACCAAGAGACCCAGTACTTC. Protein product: CASLPTFSPNTYQETQYF.

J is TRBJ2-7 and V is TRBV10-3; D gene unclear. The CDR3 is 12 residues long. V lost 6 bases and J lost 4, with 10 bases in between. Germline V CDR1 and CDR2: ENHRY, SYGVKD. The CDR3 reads CAIRSLEYEQYF. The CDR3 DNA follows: TGTGCCATCAGGTCCCTCGAGTACGAGCAGTACTTC.

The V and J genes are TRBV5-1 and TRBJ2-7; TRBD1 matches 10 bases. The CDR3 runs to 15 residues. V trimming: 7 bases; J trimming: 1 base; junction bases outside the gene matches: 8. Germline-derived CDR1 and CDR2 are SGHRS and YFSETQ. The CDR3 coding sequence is TGCGCCAGCGGCATTGGGACAGGGGTATCCTACGAGCAGTACTTC. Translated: CASGIGTGVSYEQYF.

The CDR3 is CASSMGAESTEAFF. Written as DNA, the CDR3 is TGTGCCAGTAGTATGGGGGCAGAAAGCACTGAAGCTTTCTTT. V usage is TRBV19 and J usage is TRBJ1-1, with a weak D call TRBD1 (6 bases). The CDR3 has 14 residues. CDR1 and CDR2 from the germline V gene are LNHDA and SQIVND (reference sequence). Trimming removed 3 bases from V and 4 bases from J, with 12 bases in between.

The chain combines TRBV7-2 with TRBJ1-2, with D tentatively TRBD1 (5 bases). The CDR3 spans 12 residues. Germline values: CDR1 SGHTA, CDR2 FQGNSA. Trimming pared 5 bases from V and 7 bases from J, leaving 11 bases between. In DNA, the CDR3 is TGTGCCAGCAGCCGTGCCGGGGGTGGCTACACCTTC. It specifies CASSRAGGGYTF.

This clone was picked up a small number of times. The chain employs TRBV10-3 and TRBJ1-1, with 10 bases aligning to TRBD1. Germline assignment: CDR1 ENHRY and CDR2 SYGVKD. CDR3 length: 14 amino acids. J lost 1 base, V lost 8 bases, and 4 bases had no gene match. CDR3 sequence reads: CAILGQGTNTEAFF. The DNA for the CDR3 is TGTGCCATCCTGGGACAGGGGACGAACACTGAAGCTTTCTTT.

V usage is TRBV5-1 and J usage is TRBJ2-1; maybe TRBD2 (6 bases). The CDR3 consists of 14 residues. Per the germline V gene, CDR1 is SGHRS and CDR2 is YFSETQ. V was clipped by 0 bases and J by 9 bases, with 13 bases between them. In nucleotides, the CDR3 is TGCGCCAGCAGCTTGGAGTTGGAGGGCACTGAGCAGTTCTTC. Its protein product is CASSLELEGTEQFF.

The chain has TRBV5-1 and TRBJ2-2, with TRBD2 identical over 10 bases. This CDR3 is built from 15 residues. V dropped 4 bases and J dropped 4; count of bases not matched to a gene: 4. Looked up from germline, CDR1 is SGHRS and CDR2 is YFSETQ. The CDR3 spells CASSILAGGTGELFF. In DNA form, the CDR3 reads TGCGCCAGCAGCATATTAGCGGGAGGCACCGGGGAGCTGTTTTTT.

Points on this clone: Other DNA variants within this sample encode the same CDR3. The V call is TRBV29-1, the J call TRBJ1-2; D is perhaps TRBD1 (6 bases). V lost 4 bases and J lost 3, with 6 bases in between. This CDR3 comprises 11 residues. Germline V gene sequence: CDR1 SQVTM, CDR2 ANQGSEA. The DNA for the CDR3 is TGCAGCGTTGGGACAGACTATGGCTACACCTTC. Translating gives CSVGTDYGYTF.

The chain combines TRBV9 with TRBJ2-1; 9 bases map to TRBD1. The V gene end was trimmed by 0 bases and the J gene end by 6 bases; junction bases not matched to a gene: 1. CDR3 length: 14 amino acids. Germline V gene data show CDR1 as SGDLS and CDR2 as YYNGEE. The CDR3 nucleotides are TGTGCCAGCAGCGTAGAGACAGGGGGCAATGAGCAGTTCTTC. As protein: CASSVETGGNEQFF. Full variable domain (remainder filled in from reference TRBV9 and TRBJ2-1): DSGVTQTPKHLITATGQRVTLRCSPRSGDLSVYWYQQSLDQGLQFLIQYYNGEERAKGNILERFSAQQFPDLHSELNLSSLELGDSALYFCASSVETGGNEQFFGPGTRLTVL.

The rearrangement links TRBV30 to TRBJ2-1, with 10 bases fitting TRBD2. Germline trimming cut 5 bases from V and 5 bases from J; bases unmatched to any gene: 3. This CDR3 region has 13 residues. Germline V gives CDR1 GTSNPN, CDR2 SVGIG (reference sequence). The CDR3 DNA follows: TGTGCCTGGGCGGGACTAGCGAACAATGAGCAGTTCTTC. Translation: CAWAGLANNEQFF. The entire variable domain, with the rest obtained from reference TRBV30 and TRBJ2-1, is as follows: SQTIHQWPATLVQPVGSPLSLECTVEGTSNPNLYWYRQAAGRGLQLLFYSVGIGQISSEVPQNLSASRPQDRQFILSSKKLLLSDSGFYLCAWAGLANNEQFFGPGTRLTVL.

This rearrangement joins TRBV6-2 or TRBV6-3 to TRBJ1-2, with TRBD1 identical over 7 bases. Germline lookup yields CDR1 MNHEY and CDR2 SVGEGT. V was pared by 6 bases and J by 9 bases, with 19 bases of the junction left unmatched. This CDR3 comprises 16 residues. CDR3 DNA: TGTGCCAGCAGATACCATACCGGGACAGCCCGGGAAAGCTACACCTTC. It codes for CASRYHTGTARESYTF.

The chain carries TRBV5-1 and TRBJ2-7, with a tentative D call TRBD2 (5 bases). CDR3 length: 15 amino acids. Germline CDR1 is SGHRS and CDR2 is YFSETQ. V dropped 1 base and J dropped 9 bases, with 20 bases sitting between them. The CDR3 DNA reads TGCGCCAGCAGCTTGCTCCGGGGAGCTACGAGCGGGCAGTACTTC. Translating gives CASSLLRGATSGQYF.